This entry describes one TCR beta chain. The sample belongs to a study of blood T cell repertoires in COVID-19. Study context: Acute and convalescent COVID-19 specimens originated in the United States, Italy and Spain. From T cells, B-cell-depleted T cells, or PBMCs came the material, which was cDNA or gDNA.

Original methodology: Estimation of nucleated cell counts was performed using reference gene primer amplification. Clones were sequenced by immunoSEQ multiplex PCR, and TCRdb holds only the in-frame ones, with some missing. That table furnishes V, J and clone size, whereas the DNA furnished D and trimming. The profile shows around 60,000 clones, under 90% of them singletons. Germline lookup yields CDR1 MDHEN and CDR2 SYDVKM. The CDR3 has 12 residues. Between the trimmed V and J ends, which lost 10 bases and 1 base, there was a span of 10 bases. The specimen sequenced was peripheral blood. This rearrangement joins TRBV28 to TRBJ2-5; D perhaps matches TRBD2 (5 bases). This TCR was sampled from a woman over 75 with active or convalescent COVID-19. CDR3 protein: CATGVPQETQYF. CDR3 sequence (DNA): TGTGCCACCGGGGTTCCCCAAGAGACCCAGTACTTC.